This T cell receptor (beta chain) is from a study of blood T cell repertoires in COVID-19. Across the study: Acute and convalescent COVID-19 specimens originated in the United States, Italy and Spain.

Only one count was recorded for this clone. The CDR3 covers 14 residues. Germline-derived CDR1 and CDR2 are SGHRS and YFSETQ. Trimming stripped 0 bases from V and 7 bases from J, with 11 bases between. Here immunoSEQ multiplex PCR was the method, and the copy in TCRdb shows in-frame clones only, minus some. The table shows over 85,000 clones, with around 85% occurring only once. This TCR came from a human donor in a cohort sampled during active COVID-19. Sequencing input: peripheral blood. This chain connects TRBV5-1 to TRBJ1-5; no reliable D call. For the CDR3, the DNA is TGCGCCAGCAGCTTGGAGGCCGGGTTGCAGCCCCAGCATTTT. This sequence encodes CASSLEAGLQPQHF.